This TCR beta chain was observed in a study of blood T cell repertoires in COVID-19. In the study overall: T cells, B-cell-depleted T cells, or PBMCs provided the cDNA or gDNA that served as material.

The study recruited people aged roughly 18 to 100 years across 20 to 30 US areas. Cohorts were based on clinical histories the participants reported. Either two negative PCRs, clearance, or symptom resolution qualified Cohort 3 donors as recovered. Sequencing was performed with immunoSEQ multiplex PCR; in TCRdb, only in-frame clones are kept and a portion is missing. The sample has a few hundred thousand clones; more than 75% are singletons. Germline values: CDR1 SNHLY, CDR2 FYNNEI. CDR3 size: 15 residues. The junction had 8 bases not matched to a gene; V was cut back by 7 bases and J by 4 bases. The origin of this receptor is a young woman who had recovered from COVID-19. What was sequenced was PBMCs or T cells enriched from blood (not recorded which). The chain is built from TRBV2 and TRBJ2-7; 12 bases align to TRBD2. CDR3 residues: CASTPGLAGPYEQYF. DNA for the CDR3: TGTGCCAGCACCCCCGGACTAGCGGGGCCATACGAGCAGTACTTC.